The 17 T cell receptor beta chains given below trace back to one sample, sequenced in a study of OX40 agonist ivuxolimab in advanced cancers. The table came from immunoSEQ multiplex PCR; TCRdb's copy has only in-frame clones and leaves some out. The sample holds some 45,000 clones, roughly 84% seen once. The material sequenced was CD4+ or CD8+ T cells sorted from blood, taken in a trial of the OX40 agonist ivuxolimab. The receptors shown here come from an adult with an advanced solid tumor such as melanoma, head and neck, liver or kidney cancer.

The chain links TRBV11-1 to TRBJ1-1; tentatively, D is TRBD1 (6 bases). Deletions cut 6 bases from V and 8 bases from J, with 10 bases between. The CDR3 is 11 amino acids. CDR1 and CDR2 from the germline V gene are SGHAT and FQDESV (reference sequence). The CDR3 DNA reads TGTGCCAGCAGTAGCCAGGGGGAAGCTTTCTTT. Amino acids: CASSSQGEAFF.

CDR3: CASSPDRESYEQYF. The CDR3 nucleotides read TGTGCCAGCAGCCCAGACCGGGAGTCCTACGAGCAGTACTTC. The chain links TRBV2 to TRBJ2-7, with a tentative D call TRBD2 (6 bases). Germline V lookup: CDR1 SNHLY, CDR2 FYNNEI. Trimming pared 6 bases from V and 1 base from J, leaving 13 bases between. The CDR3 has 14 residues.

The count of this clone is one. This chain links TRBV5-1 with TRBJ2-1; 9 bases line up with TRBD2. The J segment lost 4 bases and the V segment lost 2 bases, leaving 4 bases of the junction unmatched. CDR3 length: 15 amino acids. Germline loops: CDR1 SGHRS, CDR2 YFSETQ. The CDR3 DNA reads as TGCGCCAGCAGCTTCGGGCTAGCGGGGTACAATGAGCAGTTCTTC. It codes for CASSFGLAGYNEQFF. Full variable domain (rest looked up from reference TRBV5-1 and TRBJ2-1): KAGVTQTPRYLIKTRGQQVTLSCSPISGHRSVSWYQQTPGQGLQFLFEYFSETQRNKGNFPGRFSGRQFSNSRSEMNVSTLELGDSALYLCASSFGLAGYNEQFFGPGTRLTVL.

The chain combines TRBV6-6 with TRBJ2-5; D is undetermined. CDR3 length: 14 residues. Germline CDR1 MNHNY, CDR2 SVGAGI (reference sequence). Trimming stripped 4 bases from V and 2 bases from J, with 11 bases between. The CDR3 loop is CASSFRQLQETQYF. In DNA form, the CDR3 reads TGTGCCAGCAGTTTCCGACAACTACAAGAGACCCAGTACTTC.

This clone was seen only a few times. The chain combines TRBV7-9 with TRBJ2-7; 8 bases fit TRBD1. This CDR3 region has 13 residues. The germline V gene encodes CDR1 SEHNR and CDR2 FQNEAQ (reference sequence). V lost 4 bases and J lost 4; bases outside the gene matches: 3. CDR3 sequence reads: CASSSTGDYEQYF. The CDR3 bases are TGTGCCAGCAGCTCGACAGGGGATTACGAGCAGTACTTC.

The rearrangement uses TRBV19 and TRBJ1-2, with no clear D. This CDR3 is 14 amino acids long. V shed 5 bases and J shed 4 bases, with 14 bases lying between them. The germline CDR1 and CDR2 sequences are LNHDA and SQIVND (reference sequence). This CDR3 is CASSPPRTFYGYTF. CDR3 bases: TGTGCCAGTAGTCCCCCGCGCACGTTCTATGGCTACACCTTC.

V gene TRBV6-6 combines with J gene TRBJ1-4; maybe TRBD1 (6 bases). This CDR3 comprises 15 residues. Germline V gene data show CDR1 as MNHNY and CDR2 as SVGAGI (reference sequence). The V end lost 0 bases, the J end lost 11 bases, and 16 bases lay between the germline ends. CDR3 sequence reads: CASSYSTQGKTKLFF. CDR3 DNA sequence: TGTGCCAGCAGTTACTCGACGCAGGGGAAAACGAAACTGTTTTTT.

V and J are TRBV7-9 and TRBJ1-3; D is undetermined. Trimming shortened V by 2 bases and J by 9 bases, and 14 bases separated the two germline ends. Germline V gene sequence: CDR1 SEHNR, CDR2 FQNEAQ (reference sequence). This CDR3 spans 14 amino acids. The CDR3 loop reads CASSLNPGEGTIYF. The CDR3 DNA reads as TGTGCCAGCAGCTTAAATCCTGGGGAGGGCACCATATATTTT.

This clone was seen only a few times. This sequence joins TRBV6-6 and TRBJ2-3; no firm D call. The CDR3 is 16 residues long. Trimming shortened V by 5 bases and J by 0 bases, and 15 bases separated the two germline ends. The germline V gene has CDR1 MNHNY and CDR2 SVGAGI (reference sequence). CDR3 DNA sequence: TGTGCCAGCAGTCTACGGGCAGTAGCAAGCACAGATACGCAGTATTTT. It codes for CASSLRAVASTDTQYF.

The J gene is TRBJ2-5, the V gene TRBV7-2, with D possibly TRBD2 on 6 matching bases. Germline V gene data show CDR1 as SGHTA and CDR2 as FQGNSA. The CDR3 totals 14 residues. Trimming took off 2 bases at V and 3 bases at J, with 10 bases between the two ends. DNA of the CDR3: TGTGCCAGCAGCTTATGGCGGGAAAAAGAGACCCAGTACTTC. Translating it yields CASSLWREKETQYF.

The chain recombines TRBV11-1 with TRBJ1-3; no definite D call. The CDR3 runs 14 residues. CDR1 SGHAT and CDR2 FQDESV come from the germline V gene (reference sequence). V was pared by 5 bases and J by 6 bases, with 14 bases between. CDR3 sequence reads: CASSPTGLENTIYF. For the CDR3, the DNA is TGTGCCAGCAGCCCGACTGGGTTGGAAAACACCATATATTTT.

The rearrangement links TRBV27 to TRBJ2-7; D might be TRBD1 or TRBD2, each matching 5 bases. V lost 4 bases, J lost 1 base, and 8 bases lay in between. The CDR3 is 13 residues long. Germline values: CDR1 MNHEY, CDR2 SMNVEV (reference sequence). In DNA, the CDR3 is TGTGCCAGCAGTTGGGACGGTTCCTACGAGCAGTACTTC. It is translated as CASSWDGSYEQYF.

This chain's CDR3 is CASHSGGRDGELFF. CDR3 nucleotides: TGTGCCAGCCACAGCGGGGGTAGAGACGGGGAGCTGTTTTTT. The V and J genes are TRBV6-6 and TRBJ2-2, with 8 bases lining up with TRBD2. The CDR3 extends over 14 amino acids. The germline V gene encodes CDR1 MNHNY and CDR2 SVGAGI (reference sequence). V lost 8 bases and J lost 7; bases outside the gene matches: 9.

CDR3 loop: CASSQVPTGGYYNEQFF. The CDR3 DNA sequence: TGCGCCAGCAGCCAAGTCCCGACAGGGGGCTACTACAATGAGCAGTTCTTC. V usage is TRBV4-1 and J usage is TRBJ2-1; 10 bases line up with TRBD1. Germline values: CDR1 MGHRA, CDR2 YSYEKL. The CDR3 has 17 amino acids. V gave up 1 base and J gave up 3 bases; unmatched junction bases: 6.

The rearrangement uses TRBV4-1 and TRBJ1-4; no clear D. From germline, CDR1 is MGHRA and CDR2 YSYEKL. The germline V and J ends were trimmed by 2 bases and 5 bases, with 18 bases remaining between them. The CDR3 sequence is 17 residues long. CDR3 sequence (DNA): TGCGCCAGCAGCCAACTTCGCGATTTGGCGGAAAATGAAAAACTGTTTTTT. Its translation: CASSQLRDLAENEKLFF.

The chain links TRBV19 to TRBJ2-1; 11 nucleotides match TRBD2. V lost 5 bases to trimming and J lost 0 bases; unmatched junction nucleotides: 6. The CDR3 runs 17 residues. In germline, CDR1 is LNHDA, CDR2 SQIVND (reference sequence). The DNA of the CDR3 is TGTGCCAGTAGTGTCGTTAGCGGGAGGGCCTCCTACAATGAGCAGTTCTTC. This sequence encodes CASSVVSGRASYNEQFF.

The chain recombines TRBV7-3 with TRBJ1-6, with D unresolved. This CDR3 is built from 14 residues. Trimming removed 1 base from V and 9 bases from J, with 10 bases in between. Germline values: CDR1 SGHTA, CDR2 FQGTGA. CDR3 DNA: TGTGCCAGCAGCTTAAATTCGGCCGGTTCACCCCTCCACTTT. The encoded protein is CASSLNSAGSPLHF.